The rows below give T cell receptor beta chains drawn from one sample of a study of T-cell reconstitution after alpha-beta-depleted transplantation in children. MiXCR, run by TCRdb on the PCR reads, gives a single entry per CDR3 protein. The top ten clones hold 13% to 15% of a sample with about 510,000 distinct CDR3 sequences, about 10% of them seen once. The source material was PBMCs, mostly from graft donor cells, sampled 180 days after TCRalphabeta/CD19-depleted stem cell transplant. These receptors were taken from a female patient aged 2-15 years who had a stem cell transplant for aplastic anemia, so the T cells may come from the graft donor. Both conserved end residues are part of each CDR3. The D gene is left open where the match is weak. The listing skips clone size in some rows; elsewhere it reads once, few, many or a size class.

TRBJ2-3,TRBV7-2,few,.,CASSFVDMDTQYF,TGTGCCAGCAGCTTTGTCGACATGGATACGCAGTATTTT
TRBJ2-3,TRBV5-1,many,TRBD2,CASSLDGLAGKSDTQYF,TGCGCCAGCAGCTTGGACGGGCTAGCGGGAAAATCAGATACGCAGTATTTT
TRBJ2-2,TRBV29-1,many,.,CSVGRTANTGELFF,TGCAGCGTTGGTCGGACAGCGAACACCGGGGAGCTGTTTTTT
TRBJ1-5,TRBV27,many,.,CASSSSISNQPQHF,TGTGCCAGCAGTTCTTCCATCAGCAATCAGCCCCAGCATTTT
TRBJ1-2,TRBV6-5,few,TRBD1,CASTEDRHGYTF,TGTGCCAGCACCGAGGACAGGCATGGCTACACCTTC
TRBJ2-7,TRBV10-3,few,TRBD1,CAIRPTGANSEQYF,TGTGCCATCAGACCTACAGGGGCGAACAGCGAGCAGTACTTC
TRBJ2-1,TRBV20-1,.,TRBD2,CSARPLGWGGLAGVNEQFF,TGCAGTGCTAGACCCCTTGGGTGGGGAGGTCTAGCGGGAGTTAATGAGCAGTTCTTC
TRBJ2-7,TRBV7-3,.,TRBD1,CASSYFDRAPYEQYF,TGTGCCAGCAGCTATTTCGACAGGGCACCCTACGAGCAGTACTTC
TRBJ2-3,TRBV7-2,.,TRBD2,CASSLLAGGPGTDTQYF,TGTGCCAGCAGCTTACTAGCGGGAGGGCCGGGCACAGATACGCAGTATTTT
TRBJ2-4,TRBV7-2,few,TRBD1,CASSPNYRGDIQYF,TGTGCCAGCAGCCCCAATTACAGGGGGGACATTCAGTACTTC
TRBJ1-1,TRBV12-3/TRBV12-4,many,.,CASRSGTLNTEAFF,TGTGCCAGCAGGTCCGGGACGTTGAACACTGAAGCTTTCTTT
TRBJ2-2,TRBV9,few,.,CASSVVMRNANTGELFF,TGTGCCAGCAGCGTAGTAATGAGGAATGCGAACACCGGGGAGCTGTTTTTT
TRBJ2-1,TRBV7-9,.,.,CASSLGQGFYEQFF,TGTGCCAGCAGCTTAGGGCAGGGGTTCTACGAGCAGTTCTTC
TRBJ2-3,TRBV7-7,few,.,CASSLAVRSRTDTQYF,TGTGCCAGCAGCTTAGCAGTCAGGAGCCGAACAGATACGCAGTATTTT
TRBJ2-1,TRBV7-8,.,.,CASSLDRVGWNEQFF,TGTGCCAGCAGCTTAGACAGGGTAGGATGGAATGAGCAGTTCTTC
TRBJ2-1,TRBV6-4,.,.,CASSDRSGWGEIYNEQFF,TGTGCCAGCAGTGATCGTAGTGGCTGGGGTGAGATCTACAATGAGCAGTTCTTC
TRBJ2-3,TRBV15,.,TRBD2,CATSSRTSGVDTQYF,TGTGCCACCAGCTCACGGACTAGCGGGGTAGATACGCAGTATTTT
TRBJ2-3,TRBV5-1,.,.,CASSLGGRGAGTDTQYF,TGCGCCAGCAGCTTGGGAGGGCGCGGTGCGGGGACAGATACGCAGTATTTT
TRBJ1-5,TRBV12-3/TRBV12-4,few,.,CASSLALGPQHF,TGTGCCAGCAGTTTAGCGCTGGGTCCCCAGCATTTT
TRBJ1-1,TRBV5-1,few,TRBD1,CASSSAPQGPMNTEAFF,TGCGCCAGCAGCTCGGCACCACAGGGGCCCATGAACACTGAAGCTTTCTTT
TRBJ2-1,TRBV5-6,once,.,CASSGAGQQRSYNEQFF,TGTGCCAGCAGCGGAGCGGGACAGCAACGCTCCTACAATGAGCAGTTCTTC
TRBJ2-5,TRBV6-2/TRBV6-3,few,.,CASSYDRGGAKETQYF,TGTGCCAGCAGTTACGACAGAGGAGGGGCGAAGGAGACCCAGTACTTC
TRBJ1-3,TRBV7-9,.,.,CASCDVSRVHTIYF,TGTGCCAGCTGCGATGTGTCGAGGGTACACACCATATATTTT